This entry concerns a single TCR beta chain. Its antigen is not known. The data were taken from a study of PD-L1 blockade in urothelial cancer. Study-level background: Per blood sample, T cells had a median of around 150,000. General study results and limits: Clones that were tumor-associated expanded more in the blood of durable-benefit patients at 3 weeks. Where pretreatment blood TCR clonality fell below the median, better survival was predicted.

Assay: immunoSEQ multiplex PCR; the TCRdb copy retains only in-frame clones and omits some. The sample has 80,000 to 90,000 clones; approximately 87% are singletons. Indicated time point: pretreatment peripheral blood. Trimming removed 0 bases at V and 7 bases at J, with 7 bases between. The CDR3 totals 12 residues. Per germline, CDR1 GTSNPN and CDR2 SVGIG (reference sequence). The sequencing here drew on PBMCs, taken around atezolizumab (anti-PD-L1) treatment. The TCR comes from a man aged 55 to 69 with urothelial cancer. This chain connects TRBV30 to TRBJ1-3; no definite D call. The CDR3 DNA sequence: TGTGCCTGGAGTGTTTATCAGAACACCATATATTTT. Protein product: CAWSVYQNTIYF.